The entry below describes one T cell receptor beta chain. Its antigen is still unknown. The junction and the germline gene differ at one end; a read error may be behind it. This specimen belongs to a study of breast tumors, draining lymph nodes, adjacent tissues (dated by TCRdb to 2016 to 2018). The study in broad terms: In breast cancer patients, the study compared the TCR beta repertoires of tumor, adjacent nontumor tissue and axillary lymph nodes. The study was designed to assess the relationships and possible T-cell exchange between tumor, surrounding tissue and draining lymph node repertoires in human breast cancer. Summary of the overall study and its limitations: The similarity between tumor and nontumor tissue repertoires was significantly greater in luminal-like breast cancer than in basal-like breast cancer. A scenario in which most tumor T cells derive from the lymph node and then expand within tumor tissue was judged to be consistent with the data. Rather than being directly demonstrated, the conclusion that tumor T cells originate in lymph nodes was presented as consistent with a hypothesis. Tumor T-cell repertoires showed less diversity than lymph node repertoires and more diversity than nontumor tissue repertoires, and tumor T-cell repertoires showed preferential V and J gene usage.

The lymph node samples were taken from the axillary draining lymph nodes of breast cancer patients. The instrument was an Illumina HiSeq 2000. Multiplex PCR amplification was used to build the TCR beta chain libraries. High-throughput sequencing was used to analyze the amplified TCR beta chain products. TCRdb redid the processing of the public reads, applying fastp at Q25 and MiXCR, and retained in-frame beta chains. Duplicate CDR3 protein sequences are folded into a single record with the most common DNA and genes. Across this sample there are some 110,000 distinct CDR3 sequences, with 30% seen only once. The ten largest clonotypes hold approximately 5% of the sample. The germline V gene (reference sequence) gives CDR1 as SSHAT and CDR2 as FNYEAQ. The CDR3 starts with the cysteine, ends with the phenylalanine, and has 17 residues. The DNA shown is the 51-base CDR3, in frame from base 1.

The V and J segments used are TRBV7-7 and TRBJ1-5; the D gene assignment is ambiguous. This clonotype was obtained from a female donor with breast cancer. Some clones in this sample may be carry-over from other donors' samples. The specimen sequenced was axillary lymph node tissue. In nucleotides, the sequence is TGTGCTAGCAGCCCCAGGACTAGCGCGGGTTACAATCAGCCCCAGCATTTT. The encoded protein is CASSPRTSAGYNQPQHF.